This T cell receptor (beta chain) appears in the sequencing data of a study of blood T cell repertoires in COVID-19. Study context: The origin of the acute and convalescent COVID-19 samples was the United States, Italy and Spain. PBMCs, B-cell-depleted T cells, or T cells were the source of the cDNA or gDNA that made up the material.

This clone was observed once. The germline gives CDR1 SGHTS, CDR2 YDEGEE. This CDR3 spans 16 amino acids. V was trimmed by 2 bases and J by 0 bases, leaving 9 bases between them. Per the original data handling: By means of reference gene primer amplification, nucleated cell counts were estimated. Assay: immunoSEQ multiplex PCR; the TCRdb copy retains only in-frame clones and omits some. Clonal size and the V and J genes are those of that table, whereas D and trimming came from the DNA. The sample has about 190,000 clones, 80% to 90% seen once. V is TRBV5-8 and J is TRBJ2-6; D is unclear. This clonotype originated in a woman older than 75 with acute or convalescent COVID-19. The sequencing sample was made of peripheral blood. The CDR3 DNA sequence: TGTGCCAGCAGCTTCCGGTTTATCTCTGGGGCCAACGTCCTGACTTTC. Its translation is CASSFRFISGANVLTF.